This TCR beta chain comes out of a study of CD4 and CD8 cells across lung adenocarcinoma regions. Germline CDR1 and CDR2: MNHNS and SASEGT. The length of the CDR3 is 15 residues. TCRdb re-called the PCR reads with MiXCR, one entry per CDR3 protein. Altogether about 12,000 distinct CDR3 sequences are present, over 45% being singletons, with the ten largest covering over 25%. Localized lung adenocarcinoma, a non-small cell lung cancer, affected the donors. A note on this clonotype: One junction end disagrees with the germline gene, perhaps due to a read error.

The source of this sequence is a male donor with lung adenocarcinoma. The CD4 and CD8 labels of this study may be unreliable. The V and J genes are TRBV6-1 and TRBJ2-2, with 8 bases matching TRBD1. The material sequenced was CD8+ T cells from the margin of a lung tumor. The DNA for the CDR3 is TGTGCCAGCAGGGAAGGGACAGGCGACACCGGGGAGCTGTTTTTT. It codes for CASREGTGDTGELFF.